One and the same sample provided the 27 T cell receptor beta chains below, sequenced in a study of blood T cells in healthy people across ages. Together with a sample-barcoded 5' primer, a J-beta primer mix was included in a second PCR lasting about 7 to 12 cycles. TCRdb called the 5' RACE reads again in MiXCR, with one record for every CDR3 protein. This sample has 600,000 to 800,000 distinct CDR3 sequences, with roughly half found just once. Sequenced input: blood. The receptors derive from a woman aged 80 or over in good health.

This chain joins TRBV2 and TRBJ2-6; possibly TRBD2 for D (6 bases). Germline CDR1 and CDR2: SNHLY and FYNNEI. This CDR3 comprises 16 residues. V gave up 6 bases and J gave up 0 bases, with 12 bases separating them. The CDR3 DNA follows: TGTGCCAGCAGAGGCGGGGTCGACTCTGGGGCCAACGTCCTGACTTTC. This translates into CASRGGVDSGANVLTF. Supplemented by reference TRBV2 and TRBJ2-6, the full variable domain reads EPEVTQTPSHQVTQMGQEVILRCVPISNHLYFYWYRQILGQKVEFLVSFYNNEISEKSEIFDDQFSVERPDGSNFTLKIRSTKLEDSAMYFCASRGGVDSGANVLTFGAGSRLTVL.

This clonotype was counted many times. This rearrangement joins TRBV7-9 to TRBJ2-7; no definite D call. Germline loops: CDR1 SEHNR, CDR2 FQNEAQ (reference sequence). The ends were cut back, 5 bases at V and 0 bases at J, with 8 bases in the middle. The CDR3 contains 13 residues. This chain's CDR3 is CASSQPSSYEQYF. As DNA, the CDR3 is TGTGCCAGCAGCCAACCTTCCTCCTACGAGCAGTACTTC. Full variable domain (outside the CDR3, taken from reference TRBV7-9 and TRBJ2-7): DTGVSQNPRHKITKRGQNVTFRCDPISEHNRLYWYRQTLGQGPEFLTYFQNEAQLEKSRLLSDRFSAERPKGSFSTLEIQRTEQGDSAMYLCASSQPSSYEQYFGPGTRLTVT.

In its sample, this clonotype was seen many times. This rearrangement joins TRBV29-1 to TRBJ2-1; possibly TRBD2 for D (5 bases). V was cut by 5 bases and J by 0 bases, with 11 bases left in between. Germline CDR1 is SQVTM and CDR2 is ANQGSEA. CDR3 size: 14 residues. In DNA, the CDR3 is TGCAGCGTTAAACGGGAAACCTCCTACAATGAGCAGTTCTTC. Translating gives CSVKRETSYNEQFF.

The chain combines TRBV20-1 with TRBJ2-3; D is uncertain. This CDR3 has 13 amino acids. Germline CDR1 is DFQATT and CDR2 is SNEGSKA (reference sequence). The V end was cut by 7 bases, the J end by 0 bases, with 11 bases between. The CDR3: CSGRKASTDTQYF. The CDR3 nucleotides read TGCAGTGGGAGAAAGGCTAGCACAGATACGCAGTATTTT.

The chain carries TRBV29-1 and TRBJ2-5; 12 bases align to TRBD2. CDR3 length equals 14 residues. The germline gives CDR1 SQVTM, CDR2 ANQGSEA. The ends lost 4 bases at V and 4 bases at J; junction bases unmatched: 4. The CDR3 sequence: CSVATSGSGETQYF. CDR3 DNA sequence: TGCAGCGTTGCGACTAGCGGGAGCGGAGAGACCCAGTACTTC.

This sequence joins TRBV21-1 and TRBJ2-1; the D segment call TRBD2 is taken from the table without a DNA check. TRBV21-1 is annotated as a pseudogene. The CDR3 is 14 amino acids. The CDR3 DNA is TGTGCCAGCAAGACTAGTTTTTCCTACAATGAGCAGTTCTTC. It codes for CASKTSFSYNEQFF.

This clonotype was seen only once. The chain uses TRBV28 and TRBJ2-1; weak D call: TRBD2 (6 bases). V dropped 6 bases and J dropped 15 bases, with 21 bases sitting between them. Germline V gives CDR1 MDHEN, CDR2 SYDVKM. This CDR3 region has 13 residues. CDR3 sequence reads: CASSSNFGLCGFF. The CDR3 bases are TGTGCCAGCAGCTCTAATTTCGGACTATGTGGGTTCTTC. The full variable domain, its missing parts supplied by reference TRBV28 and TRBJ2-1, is DVKVTQSSRYLVKRTGEKVFLECVQDMDHENMFWYRQDPGLGLRLIYFSYDVKMKEKGDIPEGYSVSREKKERFSLILESASTNQTSMYLCASSSNFGLCGFFGPGTRLTVL.

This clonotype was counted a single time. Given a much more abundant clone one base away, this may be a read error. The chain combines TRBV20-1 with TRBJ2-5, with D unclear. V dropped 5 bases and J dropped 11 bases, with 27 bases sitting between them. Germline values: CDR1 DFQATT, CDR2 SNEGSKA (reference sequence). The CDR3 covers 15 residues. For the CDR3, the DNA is TGCAGTGCTCCCGATTCCGGAACAGTGAACAATGAGCAGTACTTC. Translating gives CSAPDSGTVNNEQYF.

The CDR3 DNA is TGCAGTGCTAGAAAACCAAACTCCTACGAGCAGTACTTC. It translates to CSARKPNSYEQYF. V and J are TRBV20-1 and TRBJ2-7; D is undetermined. CDR3 length equals 13 residues. The germline V gene encodes CDR1 DFQATT and CDR2 SNEGSKA (reference sequence). Trimming removed 2 bases from V and 0 bases from J, with 8 bases in between.

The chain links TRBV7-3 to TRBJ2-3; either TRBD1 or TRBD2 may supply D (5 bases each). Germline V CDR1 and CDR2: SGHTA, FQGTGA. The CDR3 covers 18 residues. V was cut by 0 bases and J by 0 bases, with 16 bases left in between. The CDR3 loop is CASSLTYGGGGSTDTQYF. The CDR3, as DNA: TGTGCCAGCAGCTTAACTTATGGGGGTGGCGGAAGCACAGATACGCAGTATTTT.

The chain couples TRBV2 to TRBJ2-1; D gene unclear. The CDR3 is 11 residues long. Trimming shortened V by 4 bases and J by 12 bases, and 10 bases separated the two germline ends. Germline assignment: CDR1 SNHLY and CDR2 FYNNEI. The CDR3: CASSVLPGQFF. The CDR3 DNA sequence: TGTGCCAGCAGTGTTTTGCCTGGGCAGTTCTTC.

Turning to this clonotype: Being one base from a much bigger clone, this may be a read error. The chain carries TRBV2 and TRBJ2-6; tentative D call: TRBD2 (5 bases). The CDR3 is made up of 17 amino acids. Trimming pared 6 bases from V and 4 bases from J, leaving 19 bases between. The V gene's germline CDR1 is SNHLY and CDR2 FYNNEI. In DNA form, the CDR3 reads TGTGCCAGCAGACTAGACGGGCCTCTCCCCGGGGCCAACGTCCTGACTTTC. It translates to CASRLDGPLPGANVLTF.

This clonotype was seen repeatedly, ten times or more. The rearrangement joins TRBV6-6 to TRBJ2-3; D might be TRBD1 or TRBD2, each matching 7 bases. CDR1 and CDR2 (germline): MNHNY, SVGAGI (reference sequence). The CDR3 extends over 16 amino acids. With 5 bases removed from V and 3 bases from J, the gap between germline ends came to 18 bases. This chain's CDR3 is CASSRGEGARTDTQYF. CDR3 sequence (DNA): TGTGCCAGCAGTAGAGGGGAGGGGGCGCGAACAGATACGCAGTATTTT.

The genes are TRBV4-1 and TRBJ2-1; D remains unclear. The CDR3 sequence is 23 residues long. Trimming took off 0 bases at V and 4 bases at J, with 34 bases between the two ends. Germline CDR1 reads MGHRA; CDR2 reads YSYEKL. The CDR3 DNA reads TGCGCCAGCAGCCAAGATGCCAAGGATACCTCTAAAAGGGCACGGCCAAGGTACAATGAGCAGTTCTTC. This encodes CASSQDAKDTSKRARPRYNEQFF.

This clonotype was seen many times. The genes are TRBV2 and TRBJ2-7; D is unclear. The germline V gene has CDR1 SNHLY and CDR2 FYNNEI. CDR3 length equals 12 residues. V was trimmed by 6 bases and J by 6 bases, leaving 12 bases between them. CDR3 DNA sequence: TGTGCCAGCAGAAAGGATTTCGGCGAGCAGTACTTC. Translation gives CASRKDFGEQYF.

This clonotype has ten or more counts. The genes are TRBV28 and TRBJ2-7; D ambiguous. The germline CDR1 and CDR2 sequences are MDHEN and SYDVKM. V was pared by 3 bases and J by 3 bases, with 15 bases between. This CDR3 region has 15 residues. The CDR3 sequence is CASSFLGFMVYEQYF. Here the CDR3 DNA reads TGTGCCAGCAGTTTTCTGGGATTCATGGTCTACGAGCAGTACTTC.

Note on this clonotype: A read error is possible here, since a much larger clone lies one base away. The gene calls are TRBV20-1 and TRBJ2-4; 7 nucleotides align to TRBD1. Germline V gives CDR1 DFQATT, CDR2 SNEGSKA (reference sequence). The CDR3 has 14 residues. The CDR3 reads CSARDRDSLNIKYF. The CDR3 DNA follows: TGCAGTGCTAGAGACCGGGACAGTCTAAACATTAAGTACTTC.

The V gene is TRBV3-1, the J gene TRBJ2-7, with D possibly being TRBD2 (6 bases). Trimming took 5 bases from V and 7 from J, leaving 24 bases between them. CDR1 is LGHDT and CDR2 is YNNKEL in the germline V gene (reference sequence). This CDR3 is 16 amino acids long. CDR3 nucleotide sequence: TGTGCCAGCAGCACCAGGGCCAGCGGGCCCGGGGATGAGCAGTACTTC. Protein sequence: CASSTRASGPGDEQYF.

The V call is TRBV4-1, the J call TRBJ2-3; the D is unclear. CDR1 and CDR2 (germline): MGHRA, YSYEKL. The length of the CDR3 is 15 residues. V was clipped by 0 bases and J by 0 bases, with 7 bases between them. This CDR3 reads CASSQEPPSTDTQYF. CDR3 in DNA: TGCGCCAGCAGCCAAGAACCCCCCAGCACAGATACGCAGTATTTT.

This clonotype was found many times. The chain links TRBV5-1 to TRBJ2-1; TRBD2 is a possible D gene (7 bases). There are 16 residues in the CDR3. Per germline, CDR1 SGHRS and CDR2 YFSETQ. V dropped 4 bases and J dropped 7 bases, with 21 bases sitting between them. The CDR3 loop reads CASSPNRGGRENEQFF. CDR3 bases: TGCGCCAGCAGCCCTAATAGGGGGGGTCGGGAAAATGAGCAGTTCTTC. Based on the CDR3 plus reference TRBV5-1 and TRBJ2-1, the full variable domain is KAGVTQTPRYLIKTRGQQVTLSCSPISGHRSVSWYQQTPGQGLQFLFEYFSETQRNKGNFPGRFSGRQFSNSRSEMNVSTLELGDSALYLCASSPNRGGRENEQFFGPGTRLTVL.

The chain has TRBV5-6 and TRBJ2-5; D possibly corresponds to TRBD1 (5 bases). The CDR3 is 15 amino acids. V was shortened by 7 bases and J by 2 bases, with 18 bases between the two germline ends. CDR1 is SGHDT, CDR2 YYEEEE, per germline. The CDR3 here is CASRPVSTAQETQYF. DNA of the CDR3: TGTGCCAGCCGCCCTGTGTCGACAGCTCAAGAGACCCAGTACTTC.

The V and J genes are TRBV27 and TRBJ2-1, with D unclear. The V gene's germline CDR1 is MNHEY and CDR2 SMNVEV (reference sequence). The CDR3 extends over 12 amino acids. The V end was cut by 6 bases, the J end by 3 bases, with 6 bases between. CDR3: CASRGYYNEQFF. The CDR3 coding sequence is TGTGCCAGCAGGGGCTACTACAATGAGCAGTTCTTC.

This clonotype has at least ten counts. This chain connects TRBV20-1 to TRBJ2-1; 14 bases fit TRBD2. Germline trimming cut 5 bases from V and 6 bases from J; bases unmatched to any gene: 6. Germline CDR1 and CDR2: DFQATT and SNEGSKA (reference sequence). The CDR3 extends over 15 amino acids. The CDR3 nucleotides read TGCAGTGCTCCCTCCGGGACTAGCGGGAGCAATGAGCAGTTCTTC. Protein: CSAPSGTSGSNEQFF.

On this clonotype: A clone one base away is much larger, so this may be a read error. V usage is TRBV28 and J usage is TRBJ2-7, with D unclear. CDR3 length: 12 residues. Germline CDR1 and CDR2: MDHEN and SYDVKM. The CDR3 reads CASSRGDYGQYF. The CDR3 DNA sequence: TGTGCCAGCAGTCGAGGTGATTACGGGCAGTACTTC.

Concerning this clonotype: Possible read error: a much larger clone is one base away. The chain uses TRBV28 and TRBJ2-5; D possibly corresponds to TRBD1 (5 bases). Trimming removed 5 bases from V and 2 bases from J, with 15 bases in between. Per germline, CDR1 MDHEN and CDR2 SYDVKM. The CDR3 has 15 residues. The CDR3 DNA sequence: TGTGCCAGCAGTCCCCCCGTACAGGATCAAGAGACCCAGTACTTC. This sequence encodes CASSPPVQDQETQYF.

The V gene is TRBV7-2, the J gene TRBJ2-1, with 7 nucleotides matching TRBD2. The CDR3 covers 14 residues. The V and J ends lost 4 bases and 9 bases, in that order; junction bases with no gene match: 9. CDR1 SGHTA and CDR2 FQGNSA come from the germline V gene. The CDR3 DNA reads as TGTGCCAGCAGCTATAGGACATCGGGGGGTGAGCAGTTCTTC. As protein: CASSYRTSGGEQFF.

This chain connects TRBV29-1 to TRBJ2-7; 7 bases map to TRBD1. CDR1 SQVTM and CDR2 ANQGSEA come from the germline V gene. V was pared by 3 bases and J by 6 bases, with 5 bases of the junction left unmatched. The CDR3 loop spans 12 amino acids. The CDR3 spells CSVEDRIREQYF. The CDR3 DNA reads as TGCAGCGTTGAGGACAGGATTCGCGAGCAGTACTTC.